This entry is about one T cell receptor (beta chain). This sample's time point: newly diagnosed GD, antithyroid drugs for less than 3 months. PBMCs were the source of the RNA used for TCR sequencing. Each of the patients was recruited from an endocrinology department situated in Xi'an, China. The CDR3 totals 14 residues. From germline, CDR1 is SSHAT and CDR2 FNYEAQ (reference sequence). V was pared by 0 bases and J by 1 base, with 6 bases between. Assembly of TCR beta libraries relied on iRepertoire HTBI primers together with Arm-PCR of CDR3 regions. TCRdb re-called the multiplex PCR reads with MiXCR, one entry per CDR3 protein. The data contain over 400,000 distinct CDR3 sequences, 13% to 15% of them singletons. This specimen comes from a study of regulatory T cells in long-lasting Graves disease. These data were likewise used in another study, on T cells in Graves' hyperthyroidism and ophthalmopathy.

Material: peripheral blood mononuclear cells (PBMCs), obtained at new diagnosis, from a patient treated with antithyroid drugs. The TCR comes from a woman aged 45 to 65 with Graves disease. V usage is TRBV7-7 and J usage is TRBJ2-5, with D unresolved. CDR3 in DNA: TGTGCCAGCAGCTTAGCGCCCAGCCAAGAGACCCAGTACTTC. Translated: CASSLAPSQETQYF.